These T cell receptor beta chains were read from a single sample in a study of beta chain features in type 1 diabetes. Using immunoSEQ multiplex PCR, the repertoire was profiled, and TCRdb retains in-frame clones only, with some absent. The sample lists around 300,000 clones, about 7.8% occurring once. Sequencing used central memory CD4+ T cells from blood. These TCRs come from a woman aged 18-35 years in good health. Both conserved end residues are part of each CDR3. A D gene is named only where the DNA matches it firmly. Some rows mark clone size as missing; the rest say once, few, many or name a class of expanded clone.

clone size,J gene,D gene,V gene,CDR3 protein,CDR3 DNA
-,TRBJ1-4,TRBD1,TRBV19,CASSEQGINEKLFF,TGTGCCAGTAGTGAACAGGGGATCAATGAAAAACTGTTTTTT
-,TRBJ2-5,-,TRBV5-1,CASSRDGRALSQETQYF,TGCGCCAGCAGCCGCGACGGTAGGGCGCTCTCCCAAGAGACCCAGTACTTC
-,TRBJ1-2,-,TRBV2,CATLERATNYGYTF,TGTGCCACACTGGAGAGGGCAACTAACTATGGCTACACCTTC
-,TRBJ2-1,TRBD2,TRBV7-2,CASSPRAGGVSEQFF,TGTGCCAGCAGCCCTCGAGCGGGAGGGGTCAGTGAGCAGTTCTTC
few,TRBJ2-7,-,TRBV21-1,CASSKGRMRSSYEQYF,TGTGCCAGCAGCAAAGGTCGGATGCGGAGCTCCTACGAGCAGTACTTC
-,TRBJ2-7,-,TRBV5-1,CASSPDGTYEQYF,TGCGCCAGCAGCCCGGACGGGACCTACGAGCAGTACTTC
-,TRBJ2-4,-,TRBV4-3,CASSQEFGKEPAKNIQYF,TGCGCCAGCAGCCAAGAATTTGGAAAGGAACCGGCCAAAAACATTCAGTACTTC
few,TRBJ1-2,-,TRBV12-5,CASGHDRIRYTF,TGTGCTAGTGGCCATGACAGGATTCGCTACACCTTC
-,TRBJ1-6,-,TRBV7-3,CASSLMPGGGSPLHF,TGTGCCAGCAGCTTAATGCCGGGAGGAGGTTCACCCCTCCACTTT
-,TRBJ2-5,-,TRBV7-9,CASSLEAGRTQYF,TGTGCCAGCAGCCTAGAGGCGGGGCGCACCCAGTACTTC
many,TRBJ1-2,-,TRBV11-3,CASSVDSGYGYTF,TGTGCCAGCAGCGTGGACAGCGGCTATGGCTACACCTTC